This T cell receptor (beta chain) is drawn from a study of T cell changes during pregnancy in multiple sclerosis. Clones were sequenced by immunoSEQ multiplex PCR, and TCRdb holds only the in-frame ones, with some missing. The table shows some 76,000 clones, with around 90% occurring only once. Germline V CDR1 and CDR2: LNHDA, SQIVND (reference sequence). The CDR3 has 13 amino acids. Trimming stripped 3 bases from V and 7 bases from J, with 12 bases between. This receptor was obtained from a female donor with multiple sclerosis, enrolled in a pregnancy study. The chain carries TRBV19 and TRBJ1-1; TRBD1 is a possible D gene (6 bases). Sample: CD4+ T cells from peripheral blood mononuclear cells, taken after pregnancy. The CDR3 nucleotides read TGTGCCAGTAGTATGGGCAGGGGAGATGAAGCTTTCTTT. The encoded protein is CASSMGRGDEAFF.